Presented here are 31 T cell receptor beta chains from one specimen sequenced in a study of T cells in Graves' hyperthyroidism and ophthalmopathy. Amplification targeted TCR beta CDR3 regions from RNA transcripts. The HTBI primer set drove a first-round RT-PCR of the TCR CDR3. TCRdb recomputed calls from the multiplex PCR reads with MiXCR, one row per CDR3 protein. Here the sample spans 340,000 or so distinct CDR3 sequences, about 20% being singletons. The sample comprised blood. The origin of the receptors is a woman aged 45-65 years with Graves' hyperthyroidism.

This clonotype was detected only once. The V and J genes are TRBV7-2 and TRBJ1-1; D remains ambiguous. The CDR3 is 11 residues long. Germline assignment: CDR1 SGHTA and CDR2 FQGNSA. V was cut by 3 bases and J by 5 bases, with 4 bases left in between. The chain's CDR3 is CASSFYTEAFF. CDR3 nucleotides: TGTGCCAGCAGCTTCTATACTGAAGCTTTCTTT.

The CDR3 protein is CAISESPAPGGEKLFF. The CDR3 region has the DNA TGTGCCATCAGTGAATCCCCGGCCCCAGGAGGTGAAAAACTGTTTTTT. The chain employs TRBV10-3 and TRBJ1-4, with unresolved D. Germline CDR1 reads ENHRY; CDR2 reads SYGVKD. This CDR3 has 16 residues. The V end was cut by 3 bases, the J end by 7 bases, with 18 bases between.

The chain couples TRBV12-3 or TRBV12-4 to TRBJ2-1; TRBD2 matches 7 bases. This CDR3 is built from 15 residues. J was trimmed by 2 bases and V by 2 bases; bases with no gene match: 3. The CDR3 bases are TGTGCCAGCAGTTTATGGACTAGAGCCTACAATGAGCAGTTCTTC. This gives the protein CASSLWTRAYNEQFF.

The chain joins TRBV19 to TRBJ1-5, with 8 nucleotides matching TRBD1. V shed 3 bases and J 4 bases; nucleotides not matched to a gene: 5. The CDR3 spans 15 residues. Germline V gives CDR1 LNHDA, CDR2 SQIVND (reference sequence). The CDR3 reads CASSIDRGFNQPQHF. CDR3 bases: TGTGCCAGTAGTATCGACAGGGGATTTAATCAGCCCCAGCATTTT.

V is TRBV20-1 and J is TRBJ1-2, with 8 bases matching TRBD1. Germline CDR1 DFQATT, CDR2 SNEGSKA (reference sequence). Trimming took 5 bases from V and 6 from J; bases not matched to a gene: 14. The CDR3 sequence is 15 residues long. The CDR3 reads CSAGIRQGLGHGYTF. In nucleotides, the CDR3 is TGCAGTGCTGGGATCAGACAGGGGCTGGGCCATGGCTACACCTTC.

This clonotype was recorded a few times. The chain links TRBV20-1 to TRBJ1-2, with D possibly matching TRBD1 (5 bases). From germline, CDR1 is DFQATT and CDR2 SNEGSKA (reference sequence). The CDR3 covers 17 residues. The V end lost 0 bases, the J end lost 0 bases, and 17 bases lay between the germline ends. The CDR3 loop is CSARDLERGLTNYGYTF. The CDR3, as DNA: TGCAGTGCTAGAGATCTGGAACGGGGCCTCACTAACTATGGCTACACCTTC.

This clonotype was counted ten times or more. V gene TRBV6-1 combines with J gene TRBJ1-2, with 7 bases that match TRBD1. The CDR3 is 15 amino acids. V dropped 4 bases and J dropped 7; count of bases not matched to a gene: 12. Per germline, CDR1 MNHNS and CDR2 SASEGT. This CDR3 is CASSAEGAAFGGYTF. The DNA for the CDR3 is TGTGCCAGCAGTGCGGAGGGGGCCGCTTTTGGTGGCTACACCTTC.

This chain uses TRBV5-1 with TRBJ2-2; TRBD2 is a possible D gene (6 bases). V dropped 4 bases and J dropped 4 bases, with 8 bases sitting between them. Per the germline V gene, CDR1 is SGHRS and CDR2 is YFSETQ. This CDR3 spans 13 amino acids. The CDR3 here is CASSEEGTGELFF. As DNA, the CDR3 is TGCGCCAGCAGCGAGGAGGGCACCGGGGAGCTGTTTTTT.

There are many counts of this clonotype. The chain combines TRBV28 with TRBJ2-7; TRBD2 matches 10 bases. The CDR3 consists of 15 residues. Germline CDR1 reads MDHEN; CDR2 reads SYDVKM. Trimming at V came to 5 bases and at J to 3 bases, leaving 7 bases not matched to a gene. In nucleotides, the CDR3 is TGTGCCAGCAGTCTCGGGACTAGCGAAGTCTACGAGCAGTACTTC. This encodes CASSLGTSEVYEQYF. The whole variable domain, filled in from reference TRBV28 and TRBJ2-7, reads DVKVTQSSRYLVKRTGEKVFLECVQDMDHENMFWYRQDPGLGLRLIYFSYDVKMKEKGDIPEGYSVSREKKERFSLILESASTNQTSMYLCASSLGTSEVYEQYFGPGTRLTVT.

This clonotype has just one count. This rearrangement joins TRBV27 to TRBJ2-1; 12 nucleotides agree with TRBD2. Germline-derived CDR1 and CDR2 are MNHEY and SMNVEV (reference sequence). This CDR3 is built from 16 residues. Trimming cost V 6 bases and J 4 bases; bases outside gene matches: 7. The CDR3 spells CASREATSGGYNEQFF. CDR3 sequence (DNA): TGTGCCAGCAGGGAAGCTACTAGCGGGGGGTACAATGAGCAGTTCTTC.

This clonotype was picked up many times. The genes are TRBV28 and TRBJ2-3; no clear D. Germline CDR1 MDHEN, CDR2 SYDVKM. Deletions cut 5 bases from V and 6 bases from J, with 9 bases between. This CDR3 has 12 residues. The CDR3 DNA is TGTGCCAGCAGTAGCCTCTCGGATACGCAGTATTTT. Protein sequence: CASSSLSDTQYF.

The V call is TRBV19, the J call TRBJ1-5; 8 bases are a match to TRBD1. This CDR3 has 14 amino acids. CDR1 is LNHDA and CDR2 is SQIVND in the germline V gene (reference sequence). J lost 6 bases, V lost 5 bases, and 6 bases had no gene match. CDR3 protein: CASSFTGGGQPQHF. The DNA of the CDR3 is TGTGCCAGTAGTTTCACAGGGGGGGGTCAGCCCCAGCATTTT.

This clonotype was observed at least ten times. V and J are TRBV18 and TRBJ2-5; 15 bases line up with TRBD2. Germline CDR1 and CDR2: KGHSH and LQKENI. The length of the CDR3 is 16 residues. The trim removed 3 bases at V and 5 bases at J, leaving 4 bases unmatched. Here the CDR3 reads CASSPGLAGGRETQYF. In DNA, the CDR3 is TGTGCCAGCTCACCGGGACTAGCGGGGGGCCGCGAGACCCAGTACTTC. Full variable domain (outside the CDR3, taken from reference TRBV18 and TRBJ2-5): NAGVMQNPRHLVRRRGQEARLRCSPMKGHSHVYWYRQLPEEGLKFMVYLQKENIIDESGMPKERFSAEFPKEGPSILRIQQVVRGDSAAYFCASSPGLAGGRETQYFGPGTRLLVL.

The CDR3 loop reads CASSIFGTNNQPQHF. The CDR3 nucleotides read TGTGCCAGTAGTATCTTCGGGACTAATAATCAGCCCCAGCATTTT. The rearrangement uses TRBV19 and TRBJ1-5; TRBD1 is a possible D gene (5 bases). This CDR3 has 15 amino acids. The germline CDR1 and CDR2 sequences are LNHDA and SQIVND (reference sequence). Trimming stripped 3 bases from V and 4 bases from J, with 13 bases between.

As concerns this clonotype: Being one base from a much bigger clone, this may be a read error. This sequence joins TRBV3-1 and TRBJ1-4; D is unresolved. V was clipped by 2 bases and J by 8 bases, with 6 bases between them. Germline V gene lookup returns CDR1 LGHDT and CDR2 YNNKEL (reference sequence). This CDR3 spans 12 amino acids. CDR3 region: CASSQIREKLFF. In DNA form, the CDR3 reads TGTGCCAGCAGCCAAATCAGGGAAAAACTGTTTTTT.

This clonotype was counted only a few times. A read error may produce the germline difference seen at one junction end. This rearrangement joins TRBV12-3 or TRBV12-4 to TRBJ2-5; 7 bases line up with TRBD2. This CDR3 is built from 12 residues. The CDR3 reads CASSLGGVGFHF. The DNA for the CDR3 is TGTGCCAGCAGTTTGGGGGGGGTTGGTTTTCACTTC.

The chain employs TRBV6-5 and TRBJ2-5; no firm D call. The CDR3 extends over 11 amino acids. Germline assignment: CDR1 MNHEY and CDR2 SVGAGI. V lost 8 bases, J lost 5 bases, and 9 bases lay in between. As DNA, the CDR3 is TGTGCCAGCCGCTACTTGGAGACCCAGTACTTC. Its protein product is CASRYLETQYF.

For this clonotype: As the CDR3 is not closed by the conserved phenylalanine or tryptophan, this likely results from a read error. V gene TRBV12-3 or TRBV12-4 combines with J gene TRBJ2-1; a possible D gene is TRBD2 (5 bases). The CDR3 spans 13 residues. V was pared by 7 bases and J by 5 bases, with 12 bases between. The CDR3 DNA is TGTGCCAGCACGTGGCGGGCCAACAATGAGCAGTTCTAC. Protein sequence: CASTWRANNEQFY.

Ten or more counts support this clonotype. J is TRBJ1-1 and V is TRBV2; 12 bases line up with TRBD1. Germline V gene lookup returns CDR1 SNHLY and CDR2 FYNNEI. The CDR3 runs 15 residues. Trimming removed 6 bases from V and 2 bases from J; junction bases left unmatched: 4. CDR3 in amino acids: CASSRDRGRNTEAFF. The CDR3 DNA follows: TGTGCCAGCAGCCGGGACAGGGGGCGTAACACTGAAGCTTTCTTT.

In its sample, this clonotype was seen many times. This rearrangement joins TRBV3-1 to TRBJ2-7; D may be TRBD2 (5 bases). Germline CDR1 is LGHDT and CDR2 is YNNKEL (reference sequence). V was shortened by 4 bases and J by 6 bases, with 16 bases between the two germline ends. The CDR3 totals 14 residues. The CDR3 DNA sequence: TGTGCCAGCAGCCTCGACGGGATTTGGGGCGAGCAGTACTTC. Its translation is CASSLDGIWGEQYF.

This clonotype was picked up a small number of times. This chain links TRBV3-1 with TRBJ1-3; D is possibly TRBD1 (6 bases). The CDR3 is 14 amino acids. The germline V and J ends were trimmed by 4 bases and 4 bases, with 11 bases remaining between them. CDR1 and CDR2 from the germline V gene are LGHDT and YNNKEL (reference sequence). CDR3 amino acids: CASSPMGTGNTIYF. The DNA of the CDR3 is TGTGCCAGCAGCCCGATGGGGACAGGAAACACCATATATTTT.

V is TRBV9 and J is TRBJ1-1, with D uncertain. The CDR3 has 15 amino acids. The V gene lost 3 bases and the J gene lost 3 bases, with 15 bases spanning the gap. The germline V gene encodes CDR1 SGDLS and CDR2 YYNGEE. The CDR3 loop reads CASSGKGGTYTEAFF. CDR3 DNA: TGTGCCAGCAGCGGGAAGGGAGGAACATACACTGAAGCTTTCTTT. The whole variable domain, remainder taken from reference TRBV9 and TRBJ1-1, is DSGVTQTPKHLITATGQRVTLRCSPRSGDLSVYWYQQSLDQGLQFLIQYYNGEERAKGNILERFSAQQFPDLHSELNLSSLELGDSALYFCASSGKGGTYTEAFFGQGTRLTVV.

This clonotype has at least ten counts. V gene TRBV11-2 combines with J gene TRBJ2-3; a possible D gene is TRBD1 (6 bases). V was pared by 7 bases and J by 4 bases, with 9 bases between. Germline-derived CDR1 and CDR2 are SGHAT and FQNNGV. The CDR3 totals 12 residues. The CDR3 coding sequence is TGTGCCAGCACCTCAGGGGCAGATACGCAGTATTTT. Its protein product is CASTSGADTQYF.

The CDR3 DNA is TGCAGTGCAATCTACGCTAGCGGGAAACACTCCTACAATGAGCAGTTCTTC. It is translated as CSAIYASGKHSYNEQFF. The chain employs TRBV20-1 and TRBJ2-1, with 9 bases that match TRBD2. CDR1 and CDR2 from the germline V gene are DFQATT and SNEGSKA (reference sequence). Losses at the gene ends were 6 bases for V and 0 bases for J; bases not matched to a gene: 12. CDR3 length: 17 residues.

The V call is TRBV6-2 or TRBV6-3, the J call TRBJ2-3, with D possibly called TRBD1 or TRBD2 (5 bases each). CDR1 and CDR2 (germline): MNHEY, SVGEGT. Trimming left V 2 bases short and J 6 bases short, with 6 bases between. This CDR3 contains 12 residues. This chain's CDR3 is CASSYGDDTQYF. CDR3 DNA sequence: TGTGCCAGCAGTTACGGGGACGATACGCAGTATTTT.

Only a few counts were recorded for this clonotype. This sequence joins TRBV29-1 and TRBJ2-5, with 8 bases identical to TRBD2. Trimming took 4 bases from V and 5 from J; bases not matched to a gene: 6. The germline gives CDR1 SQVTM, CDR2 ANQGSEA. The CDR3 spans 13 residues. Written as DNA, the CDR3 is TGCAGCGTTGGAGCGGGGGAATGGGAGACCCAGTACTTC. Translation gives CSVGAGEWETQYF. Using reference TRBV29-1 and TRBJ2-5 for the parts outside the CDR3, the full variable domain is SAVISQKPSRDICQRGTSLTIQCQVDSQVTMMFWYRQQPGQSLTLIATANQGSEATYESGFVIDKFPISRPNLTFSTLTVSNMSPEDSSIYLCSVGAGEWETQYFGPGTRLLVL.

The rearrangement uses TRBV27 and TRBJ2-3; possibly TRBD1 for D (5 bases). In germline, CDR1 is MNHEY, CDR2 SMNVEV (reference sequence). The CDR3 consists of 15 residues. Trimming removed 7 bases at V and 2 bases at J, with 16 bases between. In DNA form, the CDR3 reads TGTGCCAGCACTTCAGCCAGTGGGGCCACAGATACGCAGTATTTT. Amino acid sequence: CASTSASGATDTQYF.

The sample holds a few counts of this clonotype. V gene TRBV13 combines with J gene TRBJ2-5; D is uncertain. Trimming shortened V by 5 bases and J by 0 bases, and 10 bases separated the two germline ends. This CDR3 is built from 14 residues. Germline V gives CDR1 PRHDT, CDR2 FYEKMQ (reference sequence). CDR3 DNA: TGTGCCAGCAGCGAGCGAGACAACCAAGAGACCCAGTACTTC. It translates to CASSERDNQETQYF.

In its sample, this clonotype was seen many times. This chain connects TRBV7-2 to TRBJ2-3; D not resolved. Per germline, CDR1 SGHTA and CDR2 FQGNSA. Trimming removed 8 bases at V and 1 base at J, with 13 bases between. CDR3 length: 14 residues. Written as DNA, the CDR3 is TGTGCCAGCGCCTTGACAAGTCGCACAGATACGCAGTATTTT. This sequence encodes CASALTSRTDTQYF.

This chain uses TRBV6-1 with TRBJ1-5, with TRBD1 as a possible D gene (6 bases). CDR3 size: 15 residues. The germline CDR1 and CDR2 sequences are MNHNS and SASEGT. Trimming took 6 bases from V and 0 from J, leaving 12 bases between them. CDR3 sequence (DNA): TGTGCCAGCAGCGCACAGGGCGATAGCAATCAGCCCCAGCATTTT. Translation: CASSAQGDSNQPQHF.

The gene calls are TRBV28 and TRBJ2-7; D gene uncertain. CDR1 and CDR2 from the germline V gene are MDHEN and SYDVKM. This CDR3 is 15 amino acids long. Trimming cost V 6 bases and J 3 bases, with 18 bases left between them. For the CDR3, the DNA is TGTGCCAGCAGCCGTAGTGGTAGCCGACTCTACGAGCAGTACTTC. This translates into CASSRSGSRLYEQYF. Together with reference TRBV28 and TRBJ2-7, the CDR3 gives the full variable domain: DVKVTQSSRYLVKRTGEKVFLECVQDMDHENMFWYRQDPGLGLRLIYFSYDVKMKEKGDIPEGYSVSREKKERFSLILESASTNQTSMYLCASSRSGSRLYEQYFGPGTRLTVT.